The rows below give T cell receptor beta chains drawn from one sample of a study of T cell repertoires in cytomegalovirus infection. No cognate antigen is known for these TCRs. Each CDR3 protein is one row after TCRdb ran MiXCR on the reads. The sample shows nearly 700,000 distinct CDR3 sequences, around 30% of them seen only once. The sequenced sample was cultured PBMCs, obtained from culture after CMV antigen stimulation. The receptors derive from a human donor in good health (CMV status not recorded). Some clones in this sample may be carry-over from other donors' samples. CDR3s include the opening cysteine and the closing phenylalanine or tryptophan. Fields, in order: clone size, V gene, J gene, D gene, CDR3 protein, CDR3 DNA. D genes are given only for firm matches. Clone sizes are given selectively: once, few, many, or a class where the clone is expanded.

many	TRBV7-2	TRBJ1-4	-	CASSLAGPPNEKLFF	TGTGCCAGCAGCTTGGCCGGCCCCCCTAATGAAAAACTGTTTTTT
-	TRBV3-1	TRBJ1-5	-	CASSPRGVGQPQHF	TGTGCCAGCAGTCCCCGAGGGGTTGGTCAGCCCCAGCATTTT
-	TRBV12-5	TRBJ2-7	TRBD2	CASELAGGTYEQYF	TGTGCTAGTGAATTAGCGGGAGGCACGTACGAGCAGTACTTC
few	TRBV19	TRBJ2-7	-	CASSIAAATYEQYF	TGTGCCAGTAGTATAGCCGCGGCAACCTACGAGCAGTACTTC
-	TRBV27	TRBJ2-7	TRBD1	CATGRDRRFEQYF	TGTGCCACTGGACGGGACAGGCGTTTCGAGCAGTACTTC
-	TRBV10-3	TRBJ2-5	TRBD2	CAISPSGGLQETQYF	TGTGCCATCAGCCCTAGCGGGGGACTTCAAGAGACCCAGTACTTC
many	TRBV11-3	TRBJ2-2	TRBD1	CASSLRQGGTGELFF	TGTGCCAGCAGCCTCAGACAGGGTGGCACCGGGGAGCTGTTTTTT
few	TRBV6-6	TRBJ2-7	-	CASSYEWVSEQYF	TGTGCCAGCAGTTACGAATGGGTCAGCGAGCAGTACTTC
few	TRBV7-2	TRBJ2-6	-	CASKWGSGANVLTF	TGTGCAAGCAAGTGGGGGTCTGGGGCCAACGTCCTGACTTTC
-	TRBV27	TRBJ2-7	-	CASSRSSTQREQYF	TGTGCCAGCAGCCGCTCGTCGACCCAGAGGGAGCAGTACTTC
few	TRBV12-3/TRBV12-4	TRBJ2-7	TRBD2	CASRPGRGAYEQYF	TGTGCCAGCAGACCGGGACGGGGGGCCTACGAGCAGTACTTC
-	TRBV4-1	TRBJ2-1	TRBD2	CASSQDTGTGGPYNEQFF	TGCGCCAGCAGCCAAGATACTGGGACGGGAGGGCCGTACAATGAGCAGTTCTTC
-	TRBV19	TRBJ2-1	-	CASSMVALDNEQFF	TGTGCCAGTAGTATGGTCGCTCTCGACAATGAGCAGTTCTTC
-	TRBV2	TRBJ2-7	-	CASRTKAGRYEQYF	TGTGCCAGCAGGACTAAAGCTGGCCGCTACGAGCAGTACTTC
-	TRBV5-4	TRBJ2-5	TRBD2	CASSPGGLAGGETQYF	TGTGCCAGCAGCCCCGGTGGGCTAGCGGGGGGAGAGACCCAGTACTTC
few	TRBV4-1	TRBJ2-7	TRBD2	CASSRLGTSGAYEQYF	TGCGCCAGCAGCCGCCTCGGGACTAGCGGGGCCTACGAGCAGTACTTC
-	TRBV12-3/TRBV12-4	TRBJ1-6	-	CASRATGSGSPLHF	TGTGCCAGCAGGGCGACAGGATCAGGGTCACCCCTCCACTTT
-	TRBV30	TRBJ1-5	-	CAWSSLGVNQPQHF	TGTGCCTGGAGTTCCCTGGGGGTGAATCAGCCCCAGCATTTT
-	TRBV20-1	TRBJ2-6	TRBD2	CSAGGEGSSGANVLTF	TGCAGTGCTGGGGGGGAGGGGTCATCCGGGGCCAACGTCCTGACTTTC
few	TRBV7-9	TRBJ1-1	TRBD1	CASSLTDRGNTEAFF	TGTGCCAGCAGCTTAACCGACAGGGGGAACACTGAAGCTTTCTTT
few	TRBV12-3/TRBV12-4	TRBJ1-6	-	CASSLHTAGSPLHF	TGTGCCAGCAGCCTTCACACTGCCGGTTCACCCCTCCACTTT
-	TRBV28	TRBJ1-2	-	CASSLGHRGDNYGYTF	TGTGCCAGCAGTTTAGGCCACCGAGGGGATAACTATGGCTACACCTTC
-	TRBV6-5	TRBJ1-4	TRBD1	CASSNRGDNEKLFF	TGTGCCAGCAGCAACAGGGGGGATAATGAAAAACTGTTTTTT
-	TRBV5-4	TRBJ2-3	TRBD2	CASSTRLAGGMDTQYF	TGTGCCAGCAGCACACGACTAGCGGGGGGCATGGATACGCAGTATTTT
-	TRBV7-8	TRBJ1-3	TRBD1	CASSSRGLFTIYF	TGTGCCAGCAGCTCCAGGGGGCTTTTCACCATATATTTT
few	TRBV6-1	TRBJ2-1	-	CASNPQAPPERNEQFF	TGTGCCAGCAATCCACAGGCTCCTCCGGAGAGGAATGAGCAGTTCTTC